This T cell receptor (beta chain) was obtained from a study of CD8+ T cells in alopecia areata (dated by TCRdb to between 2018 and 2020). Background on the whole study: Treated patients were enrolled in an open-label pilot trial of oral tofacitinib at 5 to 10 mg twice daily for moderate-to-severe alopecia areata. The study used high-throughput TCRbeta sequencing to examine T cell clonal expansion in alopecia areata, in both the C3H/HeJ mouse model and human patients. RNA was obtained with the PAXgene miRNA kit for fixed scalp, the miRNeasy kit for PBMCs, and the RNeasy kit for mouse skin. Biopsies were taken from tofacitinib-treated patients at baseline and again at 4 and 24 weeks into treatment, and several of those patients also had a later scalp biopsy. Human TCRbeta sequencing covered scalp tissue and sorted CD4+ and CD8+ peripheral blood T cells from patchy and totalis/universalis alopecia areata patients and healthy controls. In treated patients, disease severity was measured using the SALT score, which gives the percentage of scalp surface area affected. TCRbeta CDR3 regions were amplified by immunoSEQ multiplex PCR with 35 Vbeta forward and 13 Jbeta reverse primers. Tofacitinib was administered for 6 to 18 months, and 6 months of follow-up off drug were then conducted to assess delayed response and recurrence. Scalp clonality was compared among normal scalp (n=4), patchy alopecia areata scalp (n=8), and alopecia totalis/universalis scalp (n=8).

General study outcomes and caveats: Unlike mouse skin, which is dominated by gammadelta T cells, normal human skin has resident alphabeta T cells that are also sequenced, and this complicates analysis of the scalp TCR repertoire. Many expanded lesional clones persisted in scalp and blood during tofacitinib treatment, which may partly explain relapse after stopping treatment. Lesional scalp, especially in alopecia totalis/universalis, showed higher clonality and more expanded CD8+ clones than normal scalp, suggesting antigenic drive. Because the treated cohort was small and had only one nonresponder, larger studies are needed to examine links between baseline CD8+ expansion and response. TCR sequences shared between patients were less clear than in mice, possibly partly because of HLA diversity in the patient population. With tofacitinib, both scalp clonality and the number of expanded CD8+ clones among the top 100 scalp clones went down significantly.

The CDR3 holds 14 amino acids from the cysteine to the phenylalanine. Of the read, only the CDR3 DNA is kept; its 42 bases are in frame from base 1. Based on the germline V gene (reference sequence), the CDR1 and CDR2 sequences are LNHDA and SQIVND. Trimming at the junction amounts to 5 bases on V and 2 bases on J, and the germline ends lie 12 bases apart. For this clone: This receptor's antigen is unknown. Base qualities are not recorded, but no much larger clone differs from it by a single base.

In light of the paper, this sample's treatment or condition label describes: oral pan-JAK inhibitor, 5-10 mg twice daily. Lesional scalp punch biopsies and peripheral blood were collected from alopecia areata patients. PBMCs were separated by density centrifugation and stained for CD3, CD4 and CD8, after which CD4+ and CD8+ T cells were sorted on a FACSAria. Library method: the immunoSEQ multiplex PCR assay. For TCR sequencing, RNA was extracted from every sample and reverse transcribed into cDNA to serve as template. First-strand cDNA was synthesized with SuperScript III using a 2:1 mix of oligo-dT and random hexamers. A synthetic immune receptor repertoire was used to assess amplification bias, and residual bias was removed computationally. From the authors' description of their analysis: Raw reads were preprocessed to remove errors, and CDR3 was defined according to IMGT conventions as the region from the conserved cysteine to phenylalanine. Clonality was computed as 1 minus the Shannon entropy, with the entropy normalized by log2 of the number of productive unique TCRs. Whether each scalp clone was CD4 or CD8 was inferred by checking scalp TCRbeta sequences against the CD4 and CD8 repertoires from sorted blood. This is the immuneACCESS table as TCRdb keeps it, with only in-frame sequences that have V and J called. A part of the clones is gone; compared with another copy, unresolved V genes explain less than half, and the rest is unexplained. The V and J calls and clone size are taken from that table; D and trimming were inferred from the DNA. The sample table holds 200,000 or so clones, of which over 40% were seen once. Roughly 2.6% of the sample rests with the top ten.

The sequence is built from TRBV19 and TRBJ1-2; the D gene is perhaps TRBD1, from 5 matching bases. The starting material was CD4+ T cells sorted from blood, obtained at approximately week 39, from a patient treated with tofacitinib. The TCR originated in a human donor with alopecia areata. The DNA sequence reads TGTGCCAGTAGTTCACGGGGCAGAAACTATGGCTACACCTTC. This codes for CASSSRGRNYGYTF.